These 10 T cell receptor beta chains originate from one sample sequenced in a study of CD8 T cells in Susac syndrome. Random hexamers primed reverse transcription of about 0.5 to 1 ug RNA. Each CDR3 protein is one row after TCRdb ran MiXCR on the immunoSEQ multiplex PCR reads. The table shows some 300,000 distinct CDR3 sequences, with around 91% occurring only once. The sequencing input was CD8+ T cells from PBMCs. The origin of the receptors is a human donor with multiple sclerosis.

J is TRBJ2-5 and V is TRBV25-1; tentatively, D is TRBD1 or TRBD2 (5 bases each). Trimming shortened V by 4 bases and J by 14 bases, and 14 bases separated the two germline ends. This CDR3 comprises 11 residues. The germline CDR1 and CDR2 sequences are MGHDK and SYGVNS. The CDR3 loop is CASSGEGPDYF. CDR3 DNA sequence: TGTGCCAGCAGTGGAGAGGGGCCGGATTACTTC. Complete variable domain (other parts from reference TRBV25-1 and TRBJ2-5): EADIYQTPRYLVIGTGKKITLECSQTMGHDKMYWYQQDPGMELHLIHYSYGVNSTEKGDLSSESTVSRIRTEHFPLTLESARPSHTSQYLCASSGEGPDYFGPGTRLLVL.

The V gene is TRBV11-1, the J gene TRBJ2-1, with 10 bases matching TRBD2. Germline V gene lookup returns CDR1 SGHAT and CDR2 FQDESV (reference sequence). Unmatched junction bases numbered 10, after V lost 6 bases and J lost 8 bases. The CDR3 is 15 residues long. CDR3 region: CASRGSGTSDHEQFF. The CDR3 DNA reads as TGTGCCAGCAGAGGATCCGGGACTAGCGACCATGAGCAGTTCTTC.

The chain has TRBV2 and TRBJ2-3; D remains unclear. The CDR3 extends over 14 amino acids. Trimming stripped 6 bases from V and 0 bases from J, with 10 bases between. Germline CDR1 and CDR2: SNHLY and FYNNEI. This chain's CDR3 is CASRNIDSTDTQYF. The CDR3 region has the DNA TGTGCCAGCAGGAATATCGACAGCACAGATACGCAGTATTTT.

The V and J genes are TRBV5-1 and TRBJ2-2; perhaps TRBD2 as D (5 bases). The V and J ends lost 3 bases and 1 base respectively, with 13 bases between them. CDR1 SGHRS and CDR2 YFSETQ come from the germline V gene. The CDR3 totals 16 residues. CDR3 nucleotide sequence: TGCGCCAGCAGCTCGGCCGCCGGAGGGAACACCGGGGAGCTGTTTTTT. As protein: CASSSAAGGNTGELFF.

This clonotype was seen a single time. V gene TRBV4-1 combines with J gene TRBJ1-1, with D perhaps matching TRBD1 (6 bases). V was cut by 4 bases and J by 0 bases, with 12 bases left in between. This CDR3 is built from 15 residues. The germline V gene encodes CDR1 MGHRA and CDR2 YSYEKL. This CDR3 reads CASSRAEGVNTEAFF. In DNA form, the CDR3 reads TGCGCCAGCAGCCGGGCGGAGGGGGTGAACACTGAAGCTTTCTTT.

This chain links TRBV7-2 with TRBJ2-7, with D possibly TRBD2 on 5 matching bases. The CDR3 covers 14 residues. Trimming took 3 bases from V and 7 from J, leaving 16 bases between them. Germline CDR1 is SGHTA and CDR2 is FQGNSA. As DNA, the CDR3 is TGTGCCAGCAGCTTGTGGATGGAGGAAGGGGAGCAGTACTTC. This codes for CASSLWMEEGEQYF. The variable domain in full, with the rest retrieved from reference TRBV7-2 and TRBJ2-7, is GAGVSQSPSNKVTEKGKDVELRCDPISGHTALYWYRQSLGQGLEFLIYFQGNSAPDKSGLPSDRFSAERTGGSVSTLTIQRTQQEDSAVYLCASSLWMEEGEQYFGPGTRLTVT.

J is TRBJ2-7 and V is TRBV27; no clear D gene. Trimming left V 1 base short and J 4 bases short, with 11 bases between. The germline V gene has CDR1 MNHEY and CDR2 SMNVEV (reference sequence). The CDR3 has 14 amino acids. CDR3 nucleotides: TGTGCCAGCAGTTTATTCGGACCGAGTTACGAGCAGTACTTC. This encodes CASSLFGPSYEQYF.

The chain employs TRBV20-1 and TRBJ2-5; D possibly corresponds to TRBD1 (6 bases). The germline V gene encodes CDR1 DFQATT and CDR2 SNEGSKA (reference sequence). The CDR3 extends over 13 amino acids. The V gene lost 5 bases and the J gene lost 3 bases, with 13 bases spanning the gap. Here the CDR3 DNA reads TGCAGTGCTCCCGACAGGAACAAAGAGACCCAGTACTTC. It is translated as CSAPDRNKETQYF.

The CDR3 spells CSADDLIYTEAFF. The DNA for the CDR3 is TGCAGTGCAGATGATCTGATCTACACTGAAGCTTTCTTT. This chain joins TRBV20-1 and TRBJ1-1; D remains ambiguous. Germline loops: CDR1 DFQATT, CDR2 SNEGSKA (reference sequence). Trimming removed 6 bases at V and 3 bases at J, with 14 bases between. The CDR3 has 13 residues.

The rearrangement uses TRBV29-1 and TRBJ2-7; 10 bases match TRBD2. Germline assignment: CDR1 SQVTM and CDR2 ANQGSEA. V was clipped by 2 bases and J by 0 bases; unmatched bases: 4. The CDR3 sequence is 15 residues long. The CDR3 protein is CSVEWASGSSYEQYF. Written as DNA, the CDR3 is TGCAGCGTTGAATGGGCTAGCGGGAGCTCCTACGAGCAGTACTTC.